This TCR beta chain was profiled in a study of T cell changes during pregnancy in multiple sclerosis. Measured with immunoSEQ multiplex PCR; TCRdb has only the in-frame clones, and not every one. The table lists tens of thousands of clones, 91% of them singletons. Trimming cost V 2 bases and J 6 bases; bases outside gene matches: 7. The CDR3 spans 15 residues. Germline CDR1 is MNHEY and CDR2 is SVGAGI. This clone was recorded only once. The chain joins TRBV6-5 to TRBJ1-2; 9 nucleotides line up with TRBD1. The sequence was collected from a female donor in good health, enrolled as a control in a pregnancy study. Source: peripheral blood, taken after pregnancy. CDR3 DNA: TGTGCCAGCAGTTACACCATACAGGGGGCGCATGGCTACACCTTC. Residues: CASSYTIQGAHGYTF.